The rows below give T cell receptor beta chains drawn from one sample of a study of T cell responses to AZD1222 COVID-19 vaccine. Assay: immunoSEQ multiplex PCR; the TCRdb copy retains only in-frame clones and omits some. In the table there are some 130,000 clones, 84% of which are singletons. This specimen was peripheral blood, taken on day 0 of AZD1222 vaccination. These receptors were collected from an adult in good health. CDR3s include the opening cysteine and the closing phenylalanine or tryptophan. Fields, in order: D gene, clone size, V gene, J gene, CDR3 DNA, CDR3 protein. A D gene is named only where the DNA matches it firmly. Size is omitted from some rows. Given values are once, few, many or a class for expanded clones.

D: TRBD1
size: -
V: TRBV9
J: TRBJ1-6
DNA: TGTGCCAGCAGCGCGCCCGGGACAGTCCTCCACTTT
CDR3: CASSAPGTVLHF

D: -
size: -
V: TRBV5-1
J: TRBJ1-1
DNA: TGCGCCAGCACCGAAGACAGGAACACTGAAGCTTTCTTT
CDR3: CASTEDRNTEAFF

D: -
size: -
V: TRBV5-6
J: TRBJ1-5
DNA: TGTGCCAGCAGCTTGACGATGGGAAATCAGCCCCAGCATTTT
CDR3: CASSLTMGNQPQHF

D: -
size: once
V: TRBV24-1
J: TRBJ2-6
DNA: TGTGCCACCAGTGGGCAGGGTTCTGGGGCCAACGTCCTGACTTTC
CDR3: CATSGQGSGANVLTF

D: TRBD1
size: -
V: TRBV18
J: TRBJ1-1
DNA: TGTGCCAGCTCACCACGGACAGGGAACACTGAAGCTTTCTTT
CDR3: CASSPRTGNTEAFF

D: TRBD1
size: few
V: TRBV6-1
J: TRBJ1-2
DNA: TGTGCCAGCAGTGAAGGGAGGACAGGGACTGGCTACACCTTC
CDR3: CASSEGRTGTGYTF

D: TRBD2
size: -
V: TRBV27
J: TRBJ2-5
DNA: TGTGCCAGCAGTTCCCCCCTCCGGGGAGGGGAGACCCAGTACTTC
CDR3: CASSSPLRGGETQYF

D: -
size: few
V: TRBV18
J: TRBJ1-5
DNA: TGTGCCAGCTCACCGGAGACAGTGGTGGGATCGCCCCAGCATTTT
CDR3: CASSPETVVGSPQHF

D: -
size: -
V: TRBV2
J: TRBJ1-1
DNA: TGTGCCAGCAAAGGAAGGGAGGAAGCTTTCTTT
CDR3: CASKGREEAFF

D: -
size: once
V: TRBV29-1
J: TRBJ1-5
DNA: TGCAGCGTCGGGGGGAGCAATCAGCCCCAGCATTTT
CDR3: CSVGGSNQPQHF

D: TRBD1
size: -
V: TRBV7-3
J: TRBJ2-1
DNA: TGTGCCAGCAGCCCCTCCCCGGGACAGGGCCAGGGGGAGCAGTTCTTC
CDR3: CASSPSPGQGQGEQFF

D: -
size: -
V: TRBV7-9
J: TRBJ2-5
DNA: TGTGCCAGCAGCTTAGGTTTAAGAAAAGAAGAGACCCAGTACTTC
CDR3: CASSLGLRKEETQYF

D: TRBD1
size: -
V: TRBV20-1
J: TRBJ2-1
DNA: TGCAGTGCTCTTCGACAGGGACCGTTCTTC
CDR3: CSALRQGPFF

D: -
size: -
V: TRBV28
J: TRBJ1-6
DNA: TGTGCCACCAACTTAGCAAATTCACCCCTCCACTTT
CDR3: CATNLANSPLHF

D: -
size: -
V: TRBV5-1
J: TRBJ1-2
DNA: TGCGCCAGCAGCTTGCGAGGGGCCTCCCTTAACTATGGCTACACCTTC
CDR3: CASSLRGASLNYGYTF

D: -
size: -
V: TRBV6-4
J: TRBJ1-5
DNA: TGTGCCAGCAGTCAAACGGAAAATCAGCCCCAGCATTTT
CDR3: CASSQTENQPQHF

D: -
size: -
V: TRBV7-6
J: TRBJ2-1
DNA: TGTGCCAGCAGCAAACTCCAGGGAGATTCCTACAATGAGCAGTTCTTC
CDR3: CASSKLQGDSYNEQFF

D: TRBD2
size: -
V: TRBV24-1
J: TRBJ2-1
DNA: TGTGCCACCCGGACTAGCGGACCTTCCTACAATGAGCAGTTCTTC
CDR3: CATRTSGPSYNEQFF

D: TRBD1
size: -
V: TRBV5-1
J: TRBJ1-4
DNA: TGCGCCAGCAGCCTACAGGGGGCAACTAATGAAAAACTGTTTTTT
CDR3: CASSLQGATNEKLFF

D: TRBD1
size: -
V: TRBV28
J: TRBJ1-3
DNA: TGTGCCAGCAGCATCCCCGGGACAGGGTCTGGAAACACCATATATTTT
CDR3: CASSIPGTGSGNTIYF

D: -
size: once
V: TRBV6-5
J: TRBJ1-2
DNA: TGTGCCAGCAGTTACTCGAGCCAGTATGGCTACACCTTC
CDR3: CASSYSSQYGYTF

D: TRBD2
size: -
V: TRBV11-2
J: TRBJ2-5
DNA: TGTGCCAGCAGCCCTATGAGGGAGGGGACCCAGTACTTC
CDR3: CASSPMREGTQYF

D: -
size: -
V: TRBV30
J: TRBJ1-1
DNA: TGTGCCTGGAGTGTTATTGGGGGCCCAAACACTGAAGCTTTCTTT
CDR3: CAWSVIGGPNTEAFF

D: -
size: -
V: TRBV6-6
J: TRBJ1-5
DNA: TGTGCCAGCAGTTACTCATTGGGAGGGGATCAGCCCCAGCATTTT
CDR3: CASSYSLGGDQPQHF

D: -
size: -
V: TRBV10-3
J: TRBJ2-7
DNA: TGTGCCATTTCCGGAGGGGGGCGACGGCCCGAGCAGTACTTC
CDR3: CAISGGGRRPEQYF

D: -
size: -
V: TRBV5-8
J: TRBJ1-4
DNA: TGTGCCAGCAGCGCCCAATCGGGCAGGTCCTATGAAAAACTGTTTTTT
CDR3: CASSAQSGRSYEKLFF

D: -
size: -
V: TRBV27
J: TRBJ1-5
DNA: TGTGCCAGCAGCATCGGGGGGAGCAATCAGCCCCAGCATTTT
CDR3: CASSIGGSNQPQHF

D: -
size: once
V: TRBV11-3
J: TRBJ2-2
DNA: TGTGCCAGCAGCCCCCACCCGGCAGTTCAGACCGGGGAGCTGTTTTTT
CDR3: CASSPHPAVQTGELFF

D: TRBD2
size: few
V: TRBV7-8
J: TRBJ2-1
DNA: TGTGCCAGCAGCTTAGTCACTAGCGGGGGCCCAAACAATGAGCAGTTCTTC
CDR3: CASSLVTSGGPNNEQFF

D: -
size: -
V: TRBV20-1
J: TRBJ1-3
DNA: TGCAGTGCTAGGGGTGGAAACACCATATATTTT
CDR3: CSARGGNTIYF

D: -
size: -
V: TRBV27
J: TRBJ1-6
DNA: TGTGCCAGCAGTTTATCCTATAATTCACCCCTCCACTTT
CDR3: CASSLSYNSPLHF

D: -
size: -
V: TRBV27
J: TRBJ1-5
DNA: TGTGCCAGCAGGCCAGGGTTGGATCAGCCCCAGCATTTT
CDR3: CASRPGLDQPQHF

D: TRBD1
size: -
V: TRBV5-6
J: TRBJ2-7
DNA: TGTGCCAGCAGCAGGACAGGATCCTACGAGCAGTACTTC
CDR3: CASSRTGSYEQYF

D: -
size: -
V: TRBV5-8
J: TRBJ1-1
DNA: TGTGCCAGCAGCTTGGTGTCGTATGGGGCTGAAGCTTTCTTT
CDR3: CASSLVSYGAEAFF

D: -
size: -
V: TRBV5-1
J: TRBJ2-1
DNA: TGCGCCAGCAGCCCCCTGCCTAGTTCCAATGAGCAGTTCTTC
CDR3: CASSPLPSSNEQFF

D: -
size: -
V: TRBV19
J: TRBJ1-3
DNA: TGTGCCAGTACCCCGTTCACTGGAAACACCATATATTTT
CDR3: CASTPFTGNTIYF

D: -
size: -
V: TRBV3-1/TRBV3-2
J: TRBJ1-1
DNA: TGTGCCAGCAGCCCCCTTCCCAGCGGAACTGAAGCTTTCTTT
CDR3: CASSPLPSGTEAFF

D: -
size: -
V: TRBV15
J: TRBJ2-2
DNA: TGTGCCACCAGCGACGGGGCAAGGGGTCTCAACACCGGGGAGCTGTTTTTT
CDR3: CATSDGARGLNTGELFF

D: -
size: -
V: TRBV3-1/TRBV3-2
J: TRBJ1-2
DNA: TGTGCCAGCAGTCCGACCTTAACAAGCCCCTATGGCTACACCTTC
CDR3: CASSPTLTSPYGYTF

D: -
size: -
V: TRBV27
J: TRBJ1-6
DNA: TGTGCCAGCAGTTTAAAGGTCACGAGCTCCTATAATTCACCCCTCCACTTT
CDR3: CASSLKVTSSYNSPLHF

D: TRBD1
size: -
V: TRBV9
J: TRBJ1-3
DNA: TGTGCCAGCAGTACCGGGACAGGGGGCTTGGGAGAAGGAAACACCATATATTTT
CDR3: CASSTGTGGLGEGNTIYF

D: -
size: -
V: TRBV7-7
J: TRBJ2-5
DNA: TGTGCCAGCAGCCCTAGTGGGGGCAGAGGGGAGACCCAGTACTTC
CDR3: CASSPSGGRGETQYF

D: -
size: -
V: TRBV19
J: TRBJ2-2
DNA: TGTGCCAGTAACCGGGGGCAGAACACCGGGGAGCTGTTTTTT
CDR3: CASNRGQNTGELFF

D: -
size: -
V: TRBV11-2
J: TRBJ1-5
DNA: TGTGCCAGCAGCCACCCCAGGACAGCAAATAGCAATCAGCCCCAGCATTTT
CDR3: CASSHPRTANSNQPQHF

D: -
size: -
V: TRBV7-8
J: TRBJ2-5
DNA: TGTGCCAGCAGCTTAGGAGTTAAGCGGGAGACCCAGTACTTC
CDR3: CASSLGVKRETQYF

D: -
size: -
V: TRBV7-9
J: TRBJ1-1
DNA: TGTGCCAGCAGCCAGGGCCGGAACACTGAAGCTTTCTTT
CDR3: CASSQGRNTEAFF

D: -
size: -
V: TRBV21-1
J: TRBJ1-1
DNA: TGTGCCAGCAGCAGGGTAGACAGTGCCGTGGTGCCTGAAGCTTTCTTT
CDR3: CASSRVDSAVVPEAFF

D: -
size: few
V: TRBV6-5
J: TRBJ1-3
DNA: TGTGCCAGCAGTATCGGGTCTCCTGGAAACACCATATATTTT
CDR3: CASSIGSPGNTIYF

D: -
size: -
V: TRBV5-5
J: TRBJ1-2
DNA: TGTGCCAGCAGCTTGGTCGGTAATGGCTACACCTTC
CDR3: CASSLVGNGYTF

D: -
size: -
V: TRBV6-2/TRBV6-3
J: TRBJ2-3
DNA: TGTGCCAGCAGTTACGTGTCTGACACAGATACGCAGTATTTT
CDR3: CASSYVSDTDTQYF

D: -
size: -
V: TRBV29-1
J: TRBJ1-2
DNA: TGCAGCGTTGCCCCTCGGCAGGTGGGGTTCTATGGCTACACCTTC
CDR3: CSVAPRQVGFYGYTF

D: TRBD1
size: few
V: TRBV28
J: TRBJ1-2
DNA: TGTGCCAGCAGTTTAAGCGGGGGACAGAGATTTGGTGGCTACACCTTC
CDR3: CASSLSGGQRFGGYTF

D: -
size: -
V: TRBV5-1
J: TRBJ2-2
DNA: TGCGCCAGCAGCTTCGGGAAGGGAAGCGCCGGGGAGCTGTTTTTT
CDR3: CASSFGKGSAGELFF

D: -
size: -
V: TRBV9
J: TRBJ2-3
DNA: TGTGCCAGCAGCGACGACCCGCTGGGGGGGGCCCCCACAGATACGCAGTATTTT
CDR3: CASSDDPLGGAPTDTQYF

D: -
size: once
V: TRBV7-2
J: TRBJ1-1
DNA: TGTGCCAGCAGCTTCCACAGGCTCGGGAACACTGAAGCTTTCTTT
CDR3: CASSFHRLGNTEAFF

D: -
size: -
V: TRBV20-1
J: TRBJ1-2
DNA: TGCAGTGCTAGAAGGGATGGGGGCTACACCTTC
CDR3: CSARRDGGYTF

D: -
size: -
V: TRBV19
J: TRBJ1-4
DNA: TGTGCCAGTAGTACTCACAGGGTAGCAACTAATGAAAAACTGTTTTTT
CDR3: CASSTHRVATNEKLFF